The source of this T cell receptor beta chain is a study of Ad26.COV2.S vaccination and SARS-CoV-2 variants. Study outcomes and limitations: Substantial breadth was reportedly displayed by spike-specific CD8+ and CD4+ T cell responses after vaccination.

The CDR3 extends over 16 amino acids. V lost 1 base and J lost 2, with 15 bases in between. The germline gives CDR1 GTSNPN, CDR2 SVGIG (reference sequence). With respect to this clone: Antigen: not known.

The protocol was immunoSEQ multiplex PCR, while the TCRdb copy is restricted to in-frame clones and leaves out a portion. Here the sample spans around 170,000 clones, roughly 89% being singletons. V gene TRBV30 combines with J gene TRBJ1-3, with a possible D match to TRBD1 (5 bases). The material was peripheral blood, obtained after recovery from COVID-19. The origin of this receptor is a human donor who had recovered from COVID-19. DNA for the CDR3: TGTGCCTGGAGTGAAACGGCGAGGGGAGCTGGAAACACCATATATTTT. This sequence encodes CAWSETARGAGNTIYF.